This T cell receptor (beta chain) was recorded in a study of shared clonotypes between healthy human individuals. Naivety among CD8 cells was defined by CD45RO negativity and positive CCR7 selection, thereby excluding terminally differentiated effector memory CD45RA+ cells. An approximately 180 ng quantity of DNA, 30,000 to 35,000 T cell genomes, went into the sorted-subset replicate PCRs. Authors' processing steps: Junction-only sequences without quality scores were provided by ImmunoSEQ, so filtering was different. Libraries were prepared by immunoSEQ multiplex PCR; TCRdb keeps only in-frame clonotypes and omits some of them. V, J and clone size reflect that table, while D and trimming were determined from the DNA. The data contain 700,000 to 950,000 clones, approximately 96% of them singletons. Germline values: CDR1 SGHNT, CDR2 YYREEE (reference sequence). With 4 bases clipped from V and 7 bases from J, the junction kept 14 bases outside the gene matches. This CDR3 contains 17 residues.

The rearrangement links TRBV5-4 to TRBJ2-2; 9 bases align to TRBD1. The source of this sequence is a man between 25 and 39 years old in good health. Sequencing was performed on naive CD8+ T cells sorted from blood. CDR3 region: CASSPKTGTGLIGELFF. The CDR3 DNA sequence: TGTGCCAGCAGCCCCAAAACCGGGACAGGGCTCATCGGGGAGCTGTTTTTT.